This T cell receptor (beta chain) was sequenced in a study of early T cells in non-severe SARS-CoV-2 infection. The overall study: Sequencing of unsorted whole blood was done on bulk RNA, leaving chains unpaired. Study-wide results and limits: A preference for anti-spike CD8 responses marked VDJdb matching, which missed private and CD4 specificities.

Regarding this clonotype: What it recognizes is unknown.

Trimming stripped 10 bases from V and 4 bases from J, with 19 bases between. This CDR3 spans 14 amino acids. From germline, CDR1 is SGDLS and CDR2 YYNGEE. Tagging with unique molecular identifiers was applied to individual cDNA molecules. TCRdb passed the 5' RACE reads through MiXCR, listing each CDR3 protein once. This table holds tens of thousands of distinct CDR3 sequences, about 11% found once. The TCR comes from an adult who was a healthcare worker with PCR-confirmed SARS-CoV-2 infection or an uninfected control (not recorded which). V usage is TRBV9 and J usage is TRBJ2-3; maybe TRBD2 (5 bases). Input material: whole blood. Here the CDR3 DNA reads TGTGCCCCCGAGAATTCGGTCGGGGCAGATACGCAGTATTTT. It codes for CAPENSVGADTQYF. Together with reference TRBV9 and TRBJ2-3, the CDR3 gives the full variable domain: DSGVTQTPKHLITATGQRVTLRCSPRSGDLSVYWYQQSLDQGLQFLIQYYNGEERAKGNILERFSAQQFPDLHSELNLSSLELGDSALYFCAPENSVGADTQYFGPGTRLTVL.